One and the same sample provided the 11 T cell receptor beta chains below, sequenced in a study of response to subunit inactivated influenza vaccine. TCRdb re-analysed the RT-PCR reads in MiXCR, keeping a single row per CDR3 protein. This sample carries around 750,000 distinct CDR3 sequences, 21% of them seen once, and the ten largest clones take roughly a tenth. The input for sequencing was PBMCs from blood, taken roughly 5 days after vaccination. The source of these receptors is a man aged 45-65 years who received an inactivated influenza vaccine.

The rearrangement joins TRBV7-2 to TRBJ2-3, with D perhaps given as TRBD1 or TRBD2 (6 bases each). V shed 5 bases and J shed 5 bases, with 14 bases lying between them. Per the germline V gene, CDR1 is SGHTA and CDR2 is FQGNSA. There are 14 residues in the CDR3. The CDR3 region has the DNA TGTGCCAGCAGCCCCATGGGGGGCCTAGATACGCAGTATTTT. Its translation: CASSPMGGLDTQYF.

This clonotype has only a few counts. The chain employs TRBV6-2 or TRBV6-3 and TRBJ2-7, with TRBD2 identical over 7 bases. CDR3 length: 15 amino acids. Losses at the gene ends were 4 bases for V and 5 bases for J; bases not matched to a gene: 11. CDR1 and CDR2 from the germline V gene are MNHEY and SVGEGT. CDR3 sequence: CASSFVGRRWDEQYF. CDR3 in DNA: TGTGCCAGCAGTTTCGTCGGGAGGAGGTGGGACGAGCAGTACTTC.

The genes are TRBV4-3 and TRBJ2-2; 13 nucleotides line up with TRBD2. CDR1 and CDR2 from the germline V gene are LGHNA and YSLEER. With V trimmed by 3 bases and J by 5 bases, 9 bases remained unmatched. This CDR3 spans 18 amino acids. This CDR3 reads CASSHLLAGGPKTGELFF. The CDR3 nucleotides are TGCGCCAGCAGCCACCTACTAGCGGGAGGGCCAAAAACCGGGGAGCTGTTTTTT.

This clonotype came up many times. V usage is TRBV12-3 or TRBV12-4 and J usage is TRBJ1-3; no clear D gene. CDR3 size: 14 residues. V lost 6 bases and J 3 bases, leaving 12 bases between the germline ends. CDR3: CASSPGQVGNTIYF. CDR3 DNA sequence: TGTGCCAGCAGCCCCGGGCAGGTTGGAAACACCATATATTTT.

The V gene is TRBV4-3, the J gene TRBJ2-3; a weak D match, TRBD2 (5 bases). Trimming took 0 bases from V and 2 from J, leaving 12 bases between them. The CDR3 contains 16 residues. Germline CDR1 and CDR2: LGHNA and YSLEER. CDR3 protein: CASSQDRGGFTDTQYF. The CDR3 DNA follows: TGCGCCAGCAGCCAAGATAGAGGCGGGTTCACAGATACGCAGTATTTT.

This clonotype was seen more than once but under ten times. This chain links TRBV6-5 with TRBJ2-2; D remains ambiguous. V lost 0 bases and J lost 8, with 7 bases in between. CDR1 and CDR2 from the germline V gene are MNHEY and SVGAGI. This CDR3 is 13 amino acids long. The CDR3 spells CASSYSLGGELFF. The DNA of the CDR3 is TGTGCCAGCAGTTACTCGTTGGGAGGGGAGCTGTTTTTT.

This clonotype was seen a few times. This rearrangement joins TRBV6-5 to TRBJ2-4; the D is unclear. The CDR3 has 18 amino acids. Germline V gene data show CDR1 as MNHEY and CDR2 as SVGAGI. V was cut by 0 bases and J by 3 bases, with 18 bases left in between. CDR3: CASSYSIETVRSKNIQYF. In DNA, the CDR3 is TGTGCCAGCAGTTACTCGATAGAAACCGTTCGTAGCAAAAACATTCAGTACTTC.

Only a few counts were recorded for this clonotype. J is TRBJ1-2 and V is TRBV5-1, with D perhaps matching TRBD1 (6 bases). The CDR3 covers 15 residues. The germline V gene encodes CDR1 SGHRS and CDR2 YFSETQ. Trimming stripped 0 bases from V and 1 base from J, with 10 bases between. The CDR3 sequence: CASSLGNRVNYGYTF. CDR3 nucleotides: TGCGCCAGCAGCTTGGGAAACAGGGTTAACTATGGCTACACCTTC.

This clonotype has just a few counts. The chain employs TRBV12-3 or TRBV12-4 and TRBJ2-1; 7 bases align to TRBD1. This CDR3 spans 15 amino acids. Losses at the gene ends were 3 bases for V and 3 bases for J; bases not matched to a gene: 5. CDR3 region: CASSLLGGIYNEQFF. In DNA form, the CDR3 reads TGTGCCAGCAGTTTGCTAGGGGGCATCTACAATGAGCAGTTCTTC.

There are a few counts of this clonotype. The genes are TRBV20-1 and TRBJ1-5; 7 nucleotides match TRBD1. There are 17 residues in the CDR3. V lost 0 bases to trimming and J lost 0 bases; unmatched junction nucleotides: 8. The germline gives CDR1 DFQATT, CDR2 SNEGSKA (reference sequence). CDR3 DNA: TGCAGTGCTAGAGACCCGCAGGGGGGTTATAGCAATCAGCCCCAGCATTTT. Translation: CSARDPQGGYSNQPQHF.

The V and J genes are TRBV3-1 and TRBJ1-6, with D possibly TRBD1 on 5 matching bases. The CDR3 extends over 14 amino acids. Per the germline V gene, CDR1 is LGHDT and CDR2 is YNNKEL (reference sequence). V dropped 1 base and J dropped 7 bases, with 8 bases sitting between them. The DNA for the CDR3 is TGTGCCAGCAGCCAAGTAGGGGCCAATTCACCCCTCCACTTT. Translation: CASSQVGANSPLHF.